The rows below give T cell receptor beta chains drawn from one sample of a study of T cell repertoires in cytomegalovirus infection. These receptors have no known antigen. TCRdb re-called the reads through MiXCR, storing one row per CDR3 protein. The sample consists of about 500,000 distinct CDR3 sequences, roughly a third of them appearing once. The sequencing here drew on cultured PBMCs, taken from culture after CMV antigen stimulation. The receptor source for this set is a human donor in good health (CMV status not recorded). Some clones in this sample may be carry-over from other donors' samples. The CDR3 runs from the conserved cysteine through the conserved F or W. A D gene is named only where the DNA matches it firmly. Size is omitted from some rows. Given values are once, few, many or a class for expanded clones.

v_call: TRBV7-2
j_call: TRBJ1-4
d_call: .
clone_size: .
cdr3_aa: CASRLGTGNEKLFF
cdr3_nt: TGTGCCAGCAGACTCGGGACGGGAAATGAAAAACTGTTTTTT

v_call: TRBV10-3
j_call: TRBJ1-5
d_call: .
clone_size: .
cdr3_aa: CAISRDADQPQHF
cdr3_nt: TGTGCCATCAGCCGGGACGCCGATCAGCCCCAGCATTTT

v_call: TRBV5-5
j_call: TRBJ2-7
d_call: TRBD2
clone_size: few
cdr3_aa: CASSSVAGGHEQYF
cdr3_nt: TGTGCCAGCAGTTCTGTAGCGGGAGGCCACGAGCAGTACTTC

v_call: TRBV2
j_call: TRBJ2-2
d_call: TRBD1
clone_size: few
cdr3_aa: CASSGDRGRTGELFF
cdr3_nt: TGTGCCAGCAGTGGGGACAGGGGGCGAACCGGGGAGCTGTTTTTT

v_call: TRBV19
j_call: TRBJ2-5
d_call: TRBD2
clone_size: .
cdr3_aa: CATGLAGGPGETQYF
cdr3_nt: TGTGCCACCGGACTAGCGGGAGGGCCGGGGGAGACCCAGTACTTC

v_call: TRBV5-8
j_call: TRBJ2-5
d_call: TRBD1
clone_size: few
cdr3_aa: CASSDGTGKETQYF
cdr3_nt: TGTGCCAGCAGCGACGGGACAGGCAAAGAGACCCAGTACTTC

v_call: TRBV12-3/TRBV12-4
j_call: TRBJ2-2
d_call: .
clone_size: few
cdr3_aa: CASSFSQGGELFF
cdr3_nt: TGTGCCAGCAGTTTTTCTCAGGGCGGGGAGCTGTTTTTT

v_call: TRBV28
j_call: TRBJ2-7
d_call: TRBD1
clone_size: few
cdr3_aa: CASSSPHMGQNSYEQYF
cdr3_nt: TGTGCCAGCAGTTCACCACATATGGGACAGAACTCCTACGAGCAGTACTTC

v_call: TRBV30
j_call: TRBJ2-3
d_call: TRBD2
clone_size: .
cdr3_aa: CAWSEWTSRSGTDTQYF
cdr3_nt: TGTGCCTGGAGTGAGTGGACTAGCAGAAGCGGGACAGATACGCAGTATTTT

v_call: TRBV7-2
j_call: TRBJ2-5
d_call: TRBD2
clone_size: many
cdr3_aa: CASSPGALAGGETQYF
cdr3_nt: TGTGCCAGCTCCCCGGGGGCGCTAGCGGGAGGAGAGACCCAGTACTTC

v_call: TRBV19
j_call: TRBJ2-1
d_call: TRBD1
clone_size: .
cdr3_aa: CASSPGAGTGRNEQFF
cdr3_nt: TGTGCCAGTAGTCCTGGAGCCGGGACAGGGCGCAATGAGCAGTTCTTC

v_call: TRBV19
j_call: TRBJ2-1
d_call: .
clone_size: .
cdr3_aa: CASSIRGGAYNEQFF
cdr3_nt: TGTGCCAGTAGTATTCGGGGCGGGGCGTACAATGAGCAGTTCTTC

v_call: TRBV6-2/TRBV6-3
j_call: TRBJ2-5
d_call: .
clone_size: few
cdr3_aa: CASSGGKIGFQETQYF
cdr3_nt: TGTGCCAGCAGTGGGGGGAAGATCGGCTTCCAAGAGACCCAGTACTTC

v_call: TRBV19
j_call: TRBJ1-2
d_call: TRBD1
clone_size: .
cdr3_aa: CASSIDRDRFRGYTF
cdr3_nt: TGTGCCAGTAGTATAGATCGGGACAGGTTCCGGGGCTACACCTTC

v_call: TRBV20-1
j_call: TRBJ1-4
d_call: TRBD1
clone_size: few
cdr3_aa: CSAQELGQGVEKLFF
cdr3_nt: TGCAGTGCCCAAGAGCTGGGACAGGGAGTGGAAAAACTGTTTTTT

v_call: TRBV6-5
j_call: TRBJ1-4
d_call: .
clone_size: many
cdr3_aa: CASSYLGEKLFF
cdr3_nt: TGTGCCAGCAGTTACTTGGGGGAAAAACTGTTTTTT

v_call: TRBV12-3/TRBV12-4
j_call: TRBJ2-1
d_call: TRBD2
clone_size: .
cdr3_aa: CASSPSGRLYNEQFF
cdr3_nt: TGTGCCAGCAGCCCTAGCGGGAGACTCTACAATGAGCAGTTCTTC

v_call: TRBV7-2
j_call: TRBJ2-2
d_call: TRBD2
clone_size: .
cdr3_aa: CASSLAGLLAGENTGELFF
cdr3_nt: TGTGCCAGCAGCTTAGCCGGCCTCCTAGCGGGGGAGAACACCGGGGAGCTGTTTTTT

v_call: TRBV5-1
j_call: TRBJ1-6
d_call: TRBD1
clone_size: once
cdr3_aa: CASSLAGTGYSPLHF
cdr3_nt: TGCGCCAGCAGCTTGGCCGGGACAGGGTATTCACCCCTCCACTTT

v_call: TRBV28
j_call: TRBJ2-1
d_call: .
clone_size: few
cdr3_aa: CASSREQGGGNNEQFF
cdr3_nt: TGTGCCAGCAGTCGAGAACAGGGAGGGGGTAACAATGAGCAGTTCTTC

v_call: TRBV11-3
j_call: TRBJ2-3
d_call: TRBD1
clone_size: few
cdr3_aa: CASSLGTGTGALHTQYF
cdr3_nt: TGTGCCAGCAGCTTGGGGACCGGGACAGGGGCCCTTCATACGCAGTATTTT

v_call: TRBV6-2/TRBV6-3
j_call: TRBJ2-1
d_call: TRBD2
clone_size: .
cdr3_aa: CASSYSWAGGDNEQFF
cdr3_nt: TGTGCCAGCAGTTATTCGTGGGCGGGAGGGGACAATGAGCAGTTCTTC

v_call: TRBV2
j_call: TRBJ2-1
d_call: .
clone_size: .
cdr3_aa: CATREGLGNEQFF
cdr3_nt: TGTGCCACCCGTGAGGGTCTAGGCAATGAGCAGTTCTTC

v_call: TRBV6-8
j_call: TRBJ1-6
d_call: TRBD1
clone_size: .
cdr3_aa: CASRSPTGAPRSPLHF
cdr3_nt: TGTGCCAGCCGATCACCTACAGGGGCGCCCCGCTCACCCCTCCACTTT

v_call: TRBV7-9
j_call: TRBJ2-3
d_call: .
clone_size: few
cdr3_aa: CASSGEAGTSTDTQYF
cdr3_nt: TGTGCCAGCAGCGGAGAGGCGGGGACCAGCACAGATACGCAGTATTTT

v_call: TRBV7-2
j_call: TRBJ1-1
d_call: .
clone_size: .
cdr3_aa: CASSQTLGSGTEAFF
cdr3_nt: TGTGCCAGCAGCCAAACTCTGGGCTCGGGGACTGAAGCTTTCTTT

v_call: TRBV29-1
j_call: TRBJ2-7
d_call: TRBD1
clone_size: .
cdr3_aa: CSVEPGTGGSNYEQYF
cdr3_nt: TGCAGCGTTGAACCCGGGACAGGGGGATCAAACTACGAGCAGTACTTC

v_call: TRBV11-2
j_call: TRBJ2-1
d_call: TRBD2
clone_size: .
cdr3_aa: CASSPFGTRFHEQFF
cdr3_nt: TGTGCCAGCAGCCCATTTGGGACTAGGTTTCATGAGCAGTTCTTC

v_call: TRBV19
j_call: TRBJ2-4
d_call: TRBD2
clone_size: .
cdr3_aa: CASSMDSGRTLAKNIQYF
cdr3_nt: TGTGCCAGTAGTATGGATAGCGGGAGAACGCTAGCCAAAAACATTCAGTACTTC

v_call: TRBV7-2
j_call: TRBJ2-1
d_call: TRBD2
clone_size: .
cdr3_aa: CASSLVIGLAGVEQFF
cdr3_nt: TGTGCCAGCAGCTTAGTGATCGGGCTAGCGGGAGTTGAGCAGTTCTTC

v_call: TRBV7-9
j_call: TRBJ1-1
d_call: .
clone_size: .
cdr3_aa: CASSSAGGEAFF
cdr3_nt: TGTGCCAGCAGCTCGGCCGGGGGTGAAGCTTTCTTT

v_call: TRBV24-1
j_call: TRBJ1-4
d_call: .
clone_size: .
cdr3_aa: CATRTPQTATNEKLFF
cdr3_nt: TGTGCCACCAGGACCCCCCAGACGGCAACTAATGAAAAACTGTTTTTT

v_call: TRBV6-2/TRBV6-3
j_call: TRBJ2-1
d_call: .
clone_size: few
cdr3_aa: CASGVRVGSEQFF
cdr3_nt: TGTGCCAGCGGGGTCAGAGTGGGCAGTGAGCAGTTCTTC

v_call: TRBV19
j_call: TRBJ1-1
d_call: TRBD1
clone_size: few
cdr3_aa: CASSKLGTGRTEAFF
cdr3_nt: TGTGCCAGTAGTAAACTGGGGACAGGGAGGACTGAAGCTTTCTTT

v_call: TRBV10-3
j_call: TRBJ2-5
d_call: .
clone_size: .
cdr3_aa: CAISERIQETQYF
cdr3_nt: TGTGCCATCAGTGAGCGGATCCAAGAGACCCAGTACTTC

v_call: TRBV24-1
j_call: TRBJ1-5
d_call: .
clone_size: few
cdr3_aa: CATSDGRAQPQHF
cdr3_nt: TGTGCCACCAGTGATGGCCGGGCCCAGCCCCAGCATTTT

v_call: TRBV7-2
j_call: TRBJ2-7
d_call: TRBD1
clone_size: .
cdr3_aa: CASSSGQENEQYF
cdr3_nt: TGTGCCAGCAGCTCGGGACAGGAGAACGAGCAGTACTTC

v_call: TRBV12-3/TRBV12-4
j_call: TRBJ1-2
d_call: .
clone_size: .
cdr3_aa: CASSLAPNGYTF
cdr3_nt: TGTGCCAGCAGTTTAGCACCTAATGGCTACACCTTC

v_call: TRBV5-1
j_call: TRBJ2-7
d_call: .
clone_size: .
cdr3_aa: CASSGQGNDEQYF
cdr3_nt: TGCGCCAGCAGTGGTCAGGGGAACGACGAGCAGTACTTC

v_call: TRBV6-5
j_call: TRBJ2-2
d_call: .
clone_size: once
cdr3_aa: CASSYPPVGGGNTGELFF
cdr3_nt: TGTGCCAGCAGTTATCCCCCCGTAGGTGGAGGGAACACCGGGGAGCTGTTTTTT

v_call: TRBV4-3
j_call: TRBJ1-4
d_call: .
clone_size: few
cdr3_aa: CASSHSGEPNEKLFF
cdr3_nt: TGCGCCAGCAGCCACTCGGGGGAACCTAATGAAAAACTGTTTTTT

v_call: TRBV6-2/TRBV6-3
j_call: TRBJ2-2
d_call: .
clone_size: .
cdr3_aa: CASSYGQGPNTGELFF
cdr3_nt: TGTGCCAGCAGTTACGGGCAGGGGCCAAACACCGGGGAGCTGTTTTTT

v_call: TRBV25-1
j_call: TRBJ2-7
d_call: TRBD1
clone_size: .
cdr3_aa: CASSEQGAIGEQYF
cdr3_nt: TGTGCCAGCAGTGAACAGGGGGCTATAGGCGAGCAGTACTTC

v_call: TRBV27
j_call: TRBJ1-6
d_call: .
clone_size: .
cdr3_aa: CASSLAGASSYNSPLHF
cdr3_nt: TGTGCCAGCAGTTTAGCGGGGGCGAGCTCCTATAATTCACCCCTCCACTTT

v_call: TRBV2
j_call: TRBJ2-2
d_call: .
clone_size: .
cdr3_aa: CASRPDMGRPTGELFF
cdr3_nt: TGTGCCAGCAGGCCGGACATGGGGCGGCCCACCGGGGAGCTGTTTTTT

v_call: TRBV19
j_call: TRBJ2-1
d_call: .
clone_size: .
cdr3_aa: CASSSTALFTGNEQFF
cdr3_nt: TGTGCCAGTAGTTCCACGGCCCTCTTTACTGGTAATGAGCAGTTCTTC